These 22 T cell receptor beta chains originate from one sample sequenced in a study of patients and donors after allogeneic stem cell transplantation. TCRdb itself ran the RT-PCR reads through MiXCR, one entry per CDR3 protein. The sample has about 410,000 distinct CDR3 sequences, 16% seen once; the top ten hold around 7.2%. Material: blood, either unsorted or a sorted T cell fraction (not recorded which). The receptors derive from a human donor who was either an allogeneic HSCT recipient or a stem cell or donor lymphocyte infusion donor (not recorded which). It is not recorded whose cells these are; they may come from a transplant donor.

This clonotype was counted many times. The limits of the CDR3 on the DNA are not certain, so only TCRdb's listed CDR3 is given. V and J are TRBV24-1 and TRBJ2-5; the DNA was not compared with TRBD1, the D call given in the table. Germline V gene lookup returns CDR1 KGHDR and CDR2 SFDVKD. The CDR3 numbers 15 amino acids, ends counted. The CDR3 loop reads CATSDFGPGTETQYF.

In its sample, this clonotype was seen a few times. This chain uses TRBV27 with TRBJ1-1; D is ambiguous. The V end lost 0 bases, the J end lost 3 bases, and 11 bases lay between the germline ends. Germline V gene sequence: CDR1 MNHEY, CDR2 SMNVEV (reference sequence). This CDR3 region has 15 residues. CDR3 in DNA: TGTGCCAGCAGTTTATCATCAGGCCGGCACACTGAAGCTTTCTTT. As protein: CASSLSSGRHTEAFF.

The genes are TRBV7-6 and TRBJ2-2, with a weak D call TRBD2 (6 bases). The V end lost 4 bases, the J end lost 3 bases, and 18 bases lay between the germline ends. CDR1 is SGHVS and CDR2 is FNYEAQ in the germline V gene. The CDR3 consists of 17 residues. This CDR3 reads CASSSTGTPTYTGELFF. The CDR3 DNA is TGTGCCAGCAGCTCCACCGGGACTCCAACCTACACCGGGGAGCTGTTTTTT.

CDR3 sequence: CATSEQGPGNTIYF. The CDR3 DNA reads as TGTGCCACCAGTGAGCAGGGTCCTGGAAACACCATATATTTT. The rearrangement joins TRBV24-1 to TRBJ1-3, with D perhaps TRBD1 (5 bases). Germline CDR1 reads KGHDR; CDR2 reads SFDVKD. This CDR3 has 14 amino acids. V dropped 4 bases and J dropped 2 bases, with 8 bases sitting between them.

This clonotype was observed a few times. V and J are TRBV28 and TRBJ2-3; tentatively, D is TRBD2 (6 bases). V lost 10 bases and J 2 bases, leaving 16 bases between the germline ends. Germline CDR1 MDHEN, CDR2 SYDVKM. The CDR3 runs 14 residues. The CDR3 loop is CATGEVPNTDTQYF. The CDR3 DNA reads TGTGCCACCGGGGAGGTTCCTAACACAGATACGCAGTATTTT.

The CDR3 region is CASRKRLAGDNEQFF. The CDR3 coding sequence is TGTGCCAGCAGAAAGCGACTAGCGGGAGACAATGAGCAGTTCTTC. The chain combines TRBV5-4 with TRBJ2-1, with 12 bases matching TRBD2. V lost 5 bases, J lost 5 bases, and 5 bases stayed unmatched. The CDR3 is made up of 15 amino acids. Germline assignment: CDR1 SGHNT and CDR2 YYREEE (reference sequence).

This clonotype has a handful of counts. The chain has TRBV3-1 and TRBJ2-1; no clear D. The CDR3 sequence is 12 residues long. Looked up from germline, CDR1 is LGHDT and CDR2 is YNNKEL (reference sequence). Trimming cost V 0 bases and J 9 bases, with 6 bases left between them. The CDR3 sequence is CASSQEPGEQFF. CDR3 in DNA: TGTGCCAGCAGCCAAGAGCCCGGTGAGCAGTTCTTC.

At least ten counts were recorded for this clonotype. The CDR3 spells CASSQEGRGSYEQYF. CDR3 coding DNA: TGCGCCAGCAGCCAGGAGGGGAGGGGGTCCTACGAGCAGTACTTC. The gene calls are TRBV4-3 and TRBJ2-7; D might be TRBD2 (7 bases). Germline V gene sequence: CDR1 LGHNA, CDR2 YSLEER. V was trimmed by 3 bases and J by 1 base, leaving 13 bases between them. This CDR3 is 15 amino acids long.

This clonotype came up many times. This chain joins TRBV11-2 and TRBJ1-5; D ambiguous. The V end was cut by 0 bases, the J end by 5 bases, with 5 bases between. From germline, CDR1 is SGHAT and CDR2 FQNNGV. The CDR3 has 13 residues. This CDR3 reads CASSLDRDQPQHF. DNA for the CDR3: TGTGCCAGCAGCTTAGACCGAGATCAGCCCCAGCATTTT.

The CDR3 here is CASSLSPGTSGGEYTDTQYF. Written as DNA, the CDR3 is TGTGCCAGCAGTCTTAGCCCCGGGACTAGCGGGGGGGAGTACACAGATACGCAGTATTTT. This sequence joins TRBV27 and TRBJ2-3, with 16 bases fitting TRBD2. Germline-derived CDR1 and CDR2 are MNHEY and SMNVEV (reference sequence). The trim removed 5 bases at V and 2 bases at J, leaving 13 bases unmatched. The CDR3 is 20 amino acids.

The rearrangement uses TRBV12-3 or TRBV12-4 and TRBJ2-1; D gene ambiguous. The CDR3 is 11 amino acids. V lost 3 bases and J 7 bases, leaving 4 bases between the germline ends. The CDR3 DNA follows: TGTGCCAGCAGTTTGATGAATGAGCAGTTCTTC. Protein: CASSLMNEQFF.

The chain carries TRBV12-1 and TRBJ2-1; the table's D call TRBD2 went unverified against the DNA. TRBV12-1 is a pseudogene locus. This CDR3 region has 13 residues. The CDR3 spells CASNRHPHGEQFF. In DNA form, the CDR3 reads TGTGCCAGCAATAGGCACCCTCACGGTGAGCAGTTCTTC.

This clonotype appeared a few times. In DNA, the CDR3 is TGTGCCAGCAGACTAACAGGGGCTTGGGGGAAGCAGTTCTTC. As protein: CASRLTGAWGKQFF. This chain joins TRBV6-1 and TRBJ2-1, with 7 bases lining up with TRBD1. The V segment lost 6 bases and the J segment 11 bases; nucleotides outside the gene matches: 13. CDR3 length: 14 residues. Germline V gives CDR1 MNHNS, CDR2 SASEGT.

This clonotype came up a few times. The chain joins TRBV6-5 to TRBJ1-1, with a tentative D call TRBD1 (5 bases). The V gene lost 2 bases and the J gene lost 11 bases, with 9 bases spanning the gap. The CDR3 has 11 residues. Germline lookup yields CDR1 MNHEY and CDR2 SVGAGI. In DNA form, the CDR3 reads TGTGCCAGCAGTTACGGGACTGCCGCTTTCTTT. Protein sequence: CASSYGTAAFF.

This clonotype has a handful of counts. This CDR3 reads CAGQEGNGNEQYF. The CDR3 coding sequence is TGTGCCGGCCAGGAGGGCAACGGGAACGAGCAGTACTTC. The chain couples TRBV21-1 to TRBJ2-7; the table gives TRBD2 as D, unverified against the DNA. TRBV21-1 represents a pseudogene. This CDR3 has 13 amino acids.

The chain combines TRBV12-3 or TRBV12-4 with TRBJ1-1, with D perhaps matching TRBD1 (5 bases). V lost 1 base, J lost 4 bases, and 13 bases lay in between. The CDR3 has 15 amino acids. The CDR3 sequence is CASSLDQGLSTEAFF. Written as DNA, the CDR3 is TGTGCCAGCAGTTTAGACCAGGGCTTGAGCACTGAAGCTTTCTTT.

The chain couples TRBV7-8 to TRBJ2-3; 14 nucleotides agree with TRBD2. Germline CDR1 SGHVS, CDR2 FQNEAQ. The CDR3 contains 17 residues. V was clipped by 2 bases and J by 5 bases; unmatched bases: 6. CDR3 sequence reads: CASSLRRLAGGKDTQYF. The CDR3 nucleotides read TGTGCCAGCAGCTTACGGCGACTAGCGGGAGGGAAAGATACGCAGTATTTT.

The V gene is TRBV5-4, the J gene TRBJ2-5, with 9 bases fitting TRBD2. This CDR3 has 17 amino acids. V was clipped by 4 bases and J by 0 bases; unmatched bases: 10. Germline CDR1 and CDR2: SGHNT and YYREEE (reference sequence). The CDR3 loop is CASSMTSGNLYQETQYF. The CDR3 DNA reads TGTGCCAGCAGCATGACTAGCGGAAATTTGTACCAAGAGACCCAGTACTTC.

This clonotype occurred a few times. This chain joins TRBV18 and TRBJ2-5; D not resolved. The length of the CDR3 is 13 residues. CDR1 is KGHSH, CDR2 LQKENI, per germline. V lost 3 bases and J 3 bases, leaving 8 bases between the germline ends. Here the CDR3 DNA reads TGTGCCAGCTCACCTCGCAAGAAAGAGACCCAGTACTTC. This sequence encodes CASSPRKKETQYF.

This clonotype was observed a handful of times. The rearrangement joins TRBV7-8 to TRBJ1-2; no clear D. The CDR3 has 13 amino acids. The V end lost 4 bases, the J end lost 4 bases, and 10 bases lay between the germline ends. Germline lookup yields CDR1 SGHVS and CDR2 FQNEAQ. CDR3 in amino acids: CASSSDEGYGYTF. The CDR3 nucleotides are TGTGCCAGCAGCTCGGATGAAGGCTATGGCTACACCTTC.

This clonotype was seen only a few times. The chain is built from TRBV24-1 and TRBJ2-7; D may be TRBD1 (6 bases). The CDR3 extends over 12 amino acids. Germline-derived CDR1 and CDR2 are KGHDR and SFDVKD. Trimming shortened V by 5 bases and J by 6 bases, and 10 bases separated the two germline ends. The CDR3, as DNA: TGTGCCACCAGTGCGCTCAGGGGCGAGCAGTACTTC. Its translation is CATSALRGEQYF.

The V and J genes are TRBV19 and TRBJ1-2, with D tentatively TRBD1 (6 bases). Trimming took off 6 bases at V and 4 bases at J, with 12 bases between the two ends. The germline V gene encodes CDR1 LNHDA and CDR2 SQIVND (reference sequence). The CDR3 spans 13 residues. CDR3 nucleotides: TGTGCCAGTAGGAGGGGGGGACTCTATGGCTACACCTTC. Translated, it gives CASRRGGLYGYTF.